A single sample gave rise to the 6 T cell receptor beta chains below, sequenced in a study of identical twins. TCRdb re-derived calls from the 5' RACE reads in MiXCR, one entry per CDR3 protein. The sample includes about 1.7 million distinct CDR3 sequences, roughly 35% of them seen just once. Sequences were obtained from cord blood. Receptors originate from a newborn girl in good health.

J is TRBJ1-2 and V is TRBV27; 8 bases are a match to TRBD1. This CDR3 spans 16 amino acids. Germline assignment: CDR1 MNHEY and CDR2 SMNVEV (reference sequence). Losses at the gene ends were 11 bases for V and 5 bases for J; bases not matched to a gene: 19. This CDR3 reads CAAPHFRGPKVYGYTF. DNA of the CDR3: TGTGCCGCGCCTCATTTCAGGGGGCCTAAAGTTTATGGCTACACCTTC.

Only a few counts were recorded for this clonotype. The chain uses TRBV2 and TRBJ2-7; D not resolved. CDR1 and CDR2 from the germline V gene are SNHLY and FYNNEI. Trimming took 6 bases from V and 3 from J, leaving 18 bases between them. There are 15 residues in the CDR3. The CDR3 DNA is TGTGCCAGCAGGACGCTAAGACTTAACCACTACGAGCAGTACTTC. This encodes CASRTLRLNHYEQYF.

This clonotype appeared a few times. The rearrangement joins TRBV28 to TRBJ1-5; possibly TRBD1 for D (6 bases). From germline, CDR1 is MDHEN and CDR2 SYDVKM. V shed 6 bases and J shed 1 base, with 22 bases lying between them. CDR3 size: 18 residues. DNA for the CDR3: TGTGCCAGCAGGGTTTTCGGGACAAAAGTTGGGAGCAATCAGCCCCAGCATTTT. The encoded protein is CASRVFGTKVGSNQPQHF. The whole variable domain, filled in from reference TRBV28 and TRBJ1-5, reads DVKVTQSSRYLVKRTGEKVFLECVQDMDHENMFWYRQDPGLGLRLIYFSYDVKMKEKGDIPEGYSVSREKKERFSLILESASTNQTSMYLCASRVFGTKVGSNQPQHFGDGTRLSIL.

This clonotype appeared once. This chain connects TRBV12-3 or TRBV12-4 to TRBJ2-2, with TRBD2 matching over 9 bases. The length of the CDR3 is 17 residues. Germline trimming cut 1 base from V and 3 bases from J; bases unmatched to any gene: 6. The CDR3: CASSLVIAGADTGELFF. In DNA, the CDR3 is TGTGCCAGCAGTTTAGTCATAGCGGGAGCAGACACCGGGGAGCTGTTTTTT.

About this clonotype itself: Mismatch with germline at one junction end may stem from a read error. The V gene is TRBV6-6, the J gene TRBJ2-4, with D maybe TRBD1 (7 bases). CDR1 MNHNY and CDR2 SVGAGI come from the germline V gene (reference sequence). The CDR3 loop spans 13 amino acids. Here the CDR3 reads CASSEGAGNIRYF. In DNA form, the CDR3 reads TGTGCCAGCAGCGAGGGGGCGGGAAACATTCGGTACTTC.

The chain combines TRBV5-1 with TRBJ2-1; 8 bases agree with TRBD2. Germline loops: CDR1 SGHRS, CDR2 YFSETQ. CDR3 length equals 15 residues. The ends lost 4 bases at V and 2 bases at J; junction bases unmatched: 5. The CDR3 DNA is TGCGCCAGCAGCCTGACTAGCGCGGCCTACAATGAGCAGTTCTTC. Encoded protein: CASSLTSAAYNEQFF. Full variable domain (outside the CDR3, taken from reference TRBV5-1 and TRBJ2-1): KAGVTQTPRYLIKTRGQQVTLSCSPISGHRSVSWYQQTPGQGLQFLFEYFSETQRNKGNFPGRFSGRQFSNSRSEMNVSTLELGDSALYLCASSLTSAAYNEQFFGPGTRLTVL.